This TCR beta chain was captured by sequencing in a study of T-cell memory formation after mild COVID-19. Study-level background: The TCR clusters were mostly specific to one donor.

TCRdb called the 5' RACE reads again in MiXCR, with one record for every CDR3 protein. The profile shows roughly 110,000 distinct CDR3 sequences, approximately 22% of them singletons. Germline V gene data show CDR1 as ENHRY and CDR2 as SYGVKD. This CDR3 is built from 12 residues. Trimming shortened V by 4 bases and J by 7 bases, and 11 bases separated the two germline ends. This clonotype was observed a few times. The receptor's source is a man younger than 35 who had mild COVID-19 (a few samples of this study predate the infection). Cell type and time point are not known. The sequenced sample consisted of PBMCs or a T cell subset sorted from them (not recorded which). The gene calls are TRBV10-3 and TRBJ2-7; D is possibly TRBD2 (5 bases). The CDR3 coding sequence is TGTGCCATCAGTGGGCGGGCTAGTGAGCAGTACTTC. Encoded protein: CAISGRASEQYF.